A single sample gave rise to the 31 T cell receptor delta chains below, sequenced in a study of Vδ1+ human thymocytes. Notes on the study in general: In the thymus, TRG and TRD repertoires looked highly polyclonal with Gaussian CDR3 lengths.

Their antigen targets remain unknown. Sequences come from RNA converted to cDNA by reverse transcription. Pooled V-gene forward primers with one constant-region reverse primer generated the CDR3 amplicons by multiplex PCR. TCRdb re-identified clones in the multiplex PCR reads via CATT. The data show about 75,000 delta-chain clones, about 35% seen once. Sequences were obtained from Vdelta1+ gamma-delta thymocytes from the thymus. As for subset: FACS-sorted CD3+ TCRalphabeta- TCRVdelta1+ TCRVdelta2- thymocytes. These receptors were collected from a boy younger than two who had congenital heart surgery.

This sequence joins TRDV2 and TRDJ1; 13 bases line up with TRDD3. Trimming took 5 bases from V and 0 from J; bases not matched to a gene: 14. CDR3 length: 19 amino acids. Germline lookup yields CDR1 GEAIGNYY and CDR2 EKD. CDR3 in amino acids: CACAAYWGIRRVNTDKLIF. The CDR3 region has the DNA TGTGCCTGTGCCGCGTACTGGGGGATACGTAGGGTCAACACCGATAAACTCATCTTT.

This clone was counted ten times or more. J is TRDJ1 and V is TRDV2, with 12 positions matching TRDD3. In germline, CDR1 is GEAIGNYY, CDR2 EKD. This CDR3 comprises 18 residues. V lost 3 bases and J lost 5; bases outside the gene matches: 15. Written as DNA, the CDR3 is TGTGCCTGTGACCGCACTCTGAACTGGGGGATACATGAGGATAAACTCATCTTT. Its translation: CACDRTLNWGIHEDKLIF.

About this clone itself: This sample also contains other DNA sequences that code for the same CDR3. The gene calls are TRDV1 and TRDJ1; D remains unclear. The CDR3 contains 16 residues. CDR1 is TSWWSYY and CDR2 is QGS in the germline V gene. With 1 base removed from V and 2 bases from J, the gap between germline ends came to 14 bases. CDR3: CALGEPVGVLTDKLIF. CDR3 nucleotide sequence: TGTGCTCTTGGGGAACCCGTGGGTGTCCTTACCGATAAACTCATCTTT.

The J gene is TRDJ1, the V gene TRDV1; 10 nucleotides align to TRDD3. V gave up 5 bases and J gave up 8 bases; unmatched junction bases: 23. CDR3 size: 19 residues. CDR1 TSWWSYY and CDR2 QGS come from the germline V gene. CDR3 region: CALGSHRFLLGDPGTKLIF. DNA for the CDR3: TGTGCTCTTGGGTCCCACAGGTTCTTACTGGGGGATCCCGGGACGAAACTCATCTTT.

There are a few counts of this clone. The V and J genes are TRDV1 and TRDJ1; maybe TRDD2 (7 bases). The germline gives CDR1 TSWWSYY, CDR2 QGS. The CDR3 spans 22 residues. Trimming took 2 bases from V and 1 from J, leaving 32 bases between them. The CDR3 reads CALGEYLSIPTGKWGFTDKLIF. CDR3 nucleotide sequence: TGTGCTCTTGGGGAATATCTATCCATTCCTACTGGCAAGTGGGGATTCACCGATAAACTCATCTTT.

This clone was found a few times. V gene TRDV1 combines with J gene TRDJ1; the match to TRDD3 covers 11 bases. The CDR3 extends over 21 amino acids. The V segment lost 1 base and the J segment 0 bases; nucleotides outside the gene matches: 16. From germline, CDR1 is TSWWSYY and CDR2 QGS. The CDR3 region has the DNA TGTGCTCTTGGGGAACCCGGCGGGTGGGGGATACGCACCTGGTACACCGATAAACTCATCTTT. The encoded protein is CALGEPGGWGIRTWYTDKLIF.

About this clone itself: At one boundary the junction diverges from the germline segment, which might be a read error. This sequence joins TRDV2 and TRDJ1, with D possibly TRDD3 on 6 matching bases. CDR3 length: 11 residues. Germline V lookup: CDR1 GEAIGNYY, CDR2 EKD. The CDR3 spells CACATGLGGIF. In DNA, the CDR3 is TGTGCCTGTGCCACCGGACTGGGAGGTATCTTT.

Points on this clone: Other nucleotide sequences from this sample produce the same CDR3. The V gene is TRDV1, the J gene TRDJ1, with 12 bases lining up with TRDD3. The CDR3 extends over 21 amino acids. V shed 0 bases, J shed 0 bases, and the junction held 14 bases outside the gene matches. Germline V lookup: CDR1 TSWWSYY, CDR2 QGS. DNA of the CDR3: TGTGCTCTTGGGGAACTAATCCTACCCGGTACTGGGGGATACTACACCGATAAACTCATCTTT. Translating gives CALGELILPGTGGYYTDKLIF.

This clone was found a few times. The chain joins TRDV1 to TRDJ2; D gene ambiguous. The CDR3 covers 16 residues. V was shortened by 3 bases and J by 1 base, with 12 bases between the two germline ends. Germline V gives CDR1 TSWWSYY, CDR2 QGS. CDR3 loop: CALGEPGAYLTAQLFF. CDR3 DNA: TGTGCTCTTGGGGAGCCGGGAGCGTATTTGACAGCACAACTCTTCTTT.

This chain links TRDV1 with TRDJ1; the D gene is possibly TRDD2 (8 bases). V gave up 0 bases and J gave up 0 bases, with 32 bases separating them. CDR1 and CDR2 from the germline V gene are TSWWSYY and QGS. This CDR3 region has 23 residues. This chain's CDR3 is CALGELKAFLEWGTRVYTDKLIF. CDR3 sequence (DNA): TGTGCTCTTGGGGAACTTAAGGCCTTCCTAGAGTGGGGGACAAGAGTTTACACCGATAAACTCATCTTT.

This rearrangement joins TRDV1 to TRDJ1; 9 bases line up with TRDD3. The CDR3 loop spans 20 amino acids. CDR1 TSWWSYY and CDR2 QGS come from the germline V gene. V was clipped by 2 bases and J by 0 bases; unmatched bases: 16. The CDR3 nucleotides read TGTGCTCTTGGGGAAACGATGAGGGGAGCTGGGGGATCCTACACCGATAAACTCATCTTT. It translates to CALGETMRGAGGSYTDKLIF.

This clone was seen only a few times. The chain couples TRDV1 to TRDJ1; D is undetermined. The CDR3 spans 16 residues. Germline V gives CDR1 TSWWSYY, CDR2 QGS. Trimming stripped 1 base from V and 0 bases from J, with 12 bases between. This chain's CDR3 is CALGERLSGYTDKLIF. For the CDR3, the DNA is TGTGCTCTTGGGGAACGGCTCTCGGGCTACACCGATAAACTCATCTTT.

V is TRDV1 and J is TRDJ1, with TRDD3 identical over 10 bases. Germline CDR1 reads TSWWSYY; CDR2 reads QGS. V was clipped by 2 bases and J by 0 bases; unmatched bases: 30. There are 25 residues in the CDR3. DNA for the CDR3: TGTGCTCTTGGGGAATTGCTCCCTGGGATCCTACAAGTGGGGGATACAGTCGGATACACCGATAAACTCATCTTT. It codes for CALGELLPGILQVGDTVGYTDKLIF.

This chain links TRDV1 with TRDJ1; 9 bases fit TRDD2. Germline CDR1 and CDR2: TSWWSYY and QGS. CDR3 size: 18 residues. J gave up 0 bases and V 7 bases, and 15 bases lay outside the gene matches. The CDR3 DNA sequence: TGTGCTCTTGCCAGGGCGGCCTTCCTACCTATTAACACCGATAAACTCATCTTT. Translating gives CALARAAFLPINTDKLIF.

A word on this clone: A read error is possible here, since a much larger clone lies one base away. The genes are TRDV2 and TRDJ1; 9 bases align to TRDD3. The CDR3 runs to 11 residues. V lost 3 bases to trimming and J lost 13 bases; unmatched junction nucleotides: 5. CDR1 is GEAIGNYY, CDR2 EKD, per germline. CDR3 DNA: TGTGCCTGTGACCGGGGGATACTCGCCATCTTT. The encoded protein is CACDRGILAIF.

The genes are TRDV2 and TRDJ1; D is unclear. The V end lost 0 bases, the J end lost 0 bases, and 4 bases lay between the germline ends. This CDR3 contains 13 residues. Per germline, CDR1 GEAIGNYY and CDR2 EKD. CDR3 protein: CACDTYHTDKLIF. The CDR3, as DNA: TGTGCCTGTGACACCTACCACACCGATAAACTCATCTTT.

This sequence joins TRDV1 and TRDJ1; 9 nucleotides line up with TRDD3. Germline CDR1 TSWWSYY, CDR2 QGS. The CDR3 covers 17 residues. V dropped 1 base and J dropped 8; count of bases not matched to a gene: 14. The CDR3 DNA follows: TGTGCTCTTGGGGAACCCTCGCCTGGGGGATTCTCACCGAAACTCATCTTT. Protein: CALGEPSPGGFSPKLIF.

This clone has just a few counts. V usage is TRDV1 and J usage is TRDJ1; possibly TRDD2 for D (5 bases). V lost 1 base and J 10 bases, leaving 16 bases between the germline ends. CDR3 length: 14 amino acids. Germline values: CDR1 TSWWSYY, CDR2 QGS. This CDR3 is CALGERLPTSGLIF. DNA for the CDR3: TGTGCTCTTGGGGAACGTCTTCCAACTTCGGGACTCATCTTT.

This clone showed up just a few times. This sequence joins TRDV1 and TRDJ1; 8 bases map to TRDD3. V dropped 5 bases and J dropped 4; count of bases not matched to a gene: 27. CDR3 length equals 21 residues. CDR1 and CDR2 from the germline V gene are TSWWSYY and QGS. The CDR3: CALGNPYSVRAGDTLGDKLIF. As DNA, the CDR3 is TGTGCTCTTGGGAACCCTTACTCCGTCCGAGCTGGGGATACCTTGGGCGATAAACTCATCTTT.

This clone was seen a few times. The chain joins TRDV1 to TRDJ1; 8 positions agree with TRDD3. The J segment lost 3 bases and the V segment lost 9 bases, leaving 27 bases of the junction unmatched. The length of the CDR3 is 20 residues. CDR1 is TSWWSYY, CDR2 QGS, per germline. The CDR3 nucleotides are TGTGCTCTGTGGAGAGACCGACCGGACCTACTGGGGGGCATCGCCGATAAACTCATCTTT. The encoded protein is CALWRDRPDLLGGIADKLIF.

This clone has more than one count but fewer than ten. The V and J genes are TRDV1 and TRDJ1; no clear D gene. The CDR3 runs to 13 residues. The V end lost 2 bases, the J end lost 8 bases, and 12 bases lay between the germline ends. CDR1 and CDR2 from the germline V gene are TSWWSYY and QGS. The CDR3: CALGEKPPRKLIF. In DNA form, the CDR3 reads TGTGCTCTTGGGGAAAAACCCCCCCGCAAACTCATCTTT.

The J gene is TRDJ1, the V gene TRDV1; 11 bases agree with TRDD3. Germline CDR1 and CDR2: TSWWSYY and QGS. Germline trimming cut 2 bases from V and 3 bases from J; bases unmatched to any gene: 8. This CDR3 is 17 amino acids long. In DNA form, the CDR3 reads TGTGCTCTTGGGGAAGGTCCCTGGGGGATACTTGCCGATAAACTCATCTTT. Encoded protein: CALGEGPWGILADKLIF.

This chain uses TRDV1 with TRDJ1; a possible D gene is TRDD2 (6 bases). Trimming removed 3 bases from V and 0 bases from J, with 20 bases in between. Germline loops: CDR1 TSWWSYY, CDR2 QGS. The CDR3 has 18 amino acids. The CDR3: CALGDEAFPEGYTDKLIF. The CDR3 nucleotides read TGTGCTCTTGGGGACGAGGCCTTCCCCGAGGGTTACACCGATAAACTCATCTTT.

This clone came up a few times. V and J are TRDV1 and TRDJ1; D might be TRDD2 (6 bases). CDR1 and CDR2 from the germline V gene are TSWWSYY and QGS. This CDR3 is built from 19 residues. Trimming stripped 2 bases from V and 3 bases from J, with 25 bases between. The DNA of the CDR3 is TGTGCTCTTGGGGAAGTAACCCTCCTACGTCCTAGTCAGCCCGATAAACTCATCTTT. Translating gives CALGEVTLLRPSQPDKLIF.

In this sample, this clone turned up once. Other DNA variants within this sample encode the same CDR3. The gene calls are TRDV1 and TRDJ1; 7 nucleotides line up with TRDD3. V was pared by 0 bases and J by 2 bases, with 9 bases of the junction left unmatched. CDR1 is TSWWSYY, CDR2 QGS, per germline. The CDR3 is made up of 17 amino acids. This CDR3 is CALGELVLALGTDKLIF. In nucleotides, the CDR3 is TGTGCTCTTGGGGAACTAGTTCTAGCACTGGGGACCGATAAACTCATCTTT.

There are a few counts of this clone. The chain couples TRDV1 to TRDJ1, with 12 nucleotides matching TRDD3. V dropped 2 bases and J dropped 2; count of bases not matched to a gene: 15. Germline V CDR1 and CDR2: TSWWSYY, QGS. CDR3 length equals 20 residues. The CDR3 loop is CALGESYWLLGDTWTDKLIF. In DNA form, the CDR3 reads TGTGCTCTTGGGGAATCTTATTGGTTACTGGGGGATACATGGACCGATAAACTCATCTTT.

This clone showed up just a few times. The chain uses TRDV1 and TRDJ1; 7 positions match TRDD3. The CDR3 is 19 residues long. CDR1 and CDR2 (germline): TSWWSYY, QGS. V was pared by 2 bases and J by 0 bases, with 15 bases of the junction left unmatched. In nucleotides, the CDR3 is TGTGCTCTTGGGGAAAGGCAAGGGGGATCTTCTCCGTACACCGATAAACTCATCTTT. The encoded protein is CALGERQGGSSPYTDKLIF.

The chain links TRDV1 to TRDJ1; 13 bases map to TRDD3. CDR1 is TSWWSYY and CDR2 is QGS in the germline V gene. CDR3 length: 19 residues. J gave up 2 bases and V 0 bases, and 9 bases lay outside the gene matches. CDR3 protein: CALGELPSTGGYGTDKLIF. The CDR3, as DNA: TGTGCTCTTGGGGAACTTCCCAGTACTGGGGGATACGGGACCGATAAACTCATCTTT.

The chain joins TRDV1 to TRDJ1; TRDD3 aligns across 8 bases. CDR1 TSWWSYY and CDR2 QGS come from the germline V gene. This CDR3 has 18 amino acids. J lost 4 bases, V lost 0 bases, and 13 bases had no gene match. CDR3 sequence reads: CALGELLLGDYQRDKLIF. The CDR3 DNA is TGTGCTCTTGGGGAACTACTGCTGGGGGACTACCAGCGCGATAAACTCATCTTT.

This clone has just a few counts. The V call is TRDV1, the J call TRDJ1; D might be TRDD3 (5 bases). V gave up 0 bases and J gave up 3 bases, with 26 bases separating them. Germline CDR1 TSWWSYY, CDR2 QGS. The length of the CDR3 is 20 residues. The DNA for the CDR3 is TGTGCTCTTGGGGAACTGGACAACCCCGATCCTCCTGGGTCACCCGATAAACTCATCTTT. Translating gives CALGELDNPDPPGSPDKLIF.

In this sample, this clone turned up a few times. The J gene is TRDJ1, the V gene TRDV1; D not resolved. Germline V gives CDR1 TSWWSYY, CDR2 QGS. V lost 4 bases to trimming and J lost 6 bases, with 6 bases between them. The CDR3 has 11 amino acids. This chain's CDR3 is CALGVQHKLIF. The CDR3 DNA sequence: TGTGCTCTTGGGGTACAGCATAAACTCATCTTT.